Listed here is a single T cell receptor beta chain. Its cognate antigen is unknown. Germline V gene data show CDR1 as SNHLY and CDR2 as FYNNEI. The CDR3 is 14 residues long. V lost 6 bases and J 5 bases, leaving 16 bases between the germline ends. This specimen belongs to a study of shared clonotypes between healthy human individuals. The wider study: CD4 naive and CD4 memory each took three plates per donor, while CD8 naive took two and CD8 memory one.

Clones were sequenced by immunoSEQ multiplex PCR, and TCRdb holds only the in-frame ones, with some missing. This sample carries about 380,000 clones, just over 95% of them seen once, and the ten largest clones take about 0.32%. Study-wide findings and caveats: Generation probabilities of non-shared clonotypes were lower (relative to those shared by all four donors).

The sample was memory CD8+ T cells sorted from blood. Subset here: CD45RO+ cells pooled with CCR7-negative TemRA cells. The sequence derives from a man aged 30 to 39 in good health. V is TRBV2 and J is TRBJ1-1; maybe TRBD1 (5 bases). The CDR3 DNA sequence: TGTGCCAGCAGCGCCCGGACGGGACGGACTGAAGCTTTCTTT. This sequence encodes CASSARTGRTEAFF.